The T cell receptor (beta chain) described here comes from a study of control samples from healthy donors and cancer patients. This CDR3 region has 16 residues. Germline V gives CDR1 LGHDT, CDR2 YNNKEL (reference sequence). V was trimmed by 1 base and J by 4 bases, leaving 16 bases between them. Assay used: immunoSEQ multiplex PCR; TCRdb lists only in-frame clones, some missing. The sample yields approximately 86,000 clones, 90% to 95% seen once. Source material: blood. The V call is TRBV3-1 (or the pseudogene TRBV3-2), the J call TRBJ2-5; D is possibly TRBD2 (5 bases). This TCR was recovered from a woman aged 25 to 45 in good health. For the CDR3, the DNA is TGTGCCAGCAGCCAAGCCCCGCGGGTTTTGAGAGAGACCCAGTACTTC. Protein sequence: CASSQAPRVLRETQYF.